The present T cell receptor (beta chain) was sequenced within a study of OX40 agonist ivuxolimab in advanced cancers. As for the study in general: Males comprised 82.7% of the group, whose mean age was roughly 60 years (range roughly 20 to 85).

Data came from immunoSEQ multiplex PCR; TCRdb stores just in-frame clones and leaves some out. The sample lists some 45,000 clones; 89% were seen once. V was clipped by 5 bases and J by 6 bases, with 19 bases between them. This CDR3 spans 15 amino acids. CDR1 is KGHSH, CDR2 LQKENI, per germline. The receptor was isolated from an adult with an advanced solid tumor such as melanoma, head and neck, liver or kidney cancer. The chain combines TRBV18 with TRBJ1-2, with D maybe TRBD1 (5 bases). The sequencing here drew on CD4+ or CD8+ T cells sorted from blood, taken in a trial of the OX40 agonist ivuxolimab. The CDR3 spells CASSSRDGDANGYTF. CDR3 coding DNA: TGTGCCAGCTCATCCCGGGACGGGGATGCCAATGGCTACACCTTC.